These 24 T cell receptor beta chains share one sample of origin, sequenced in a study of T cells in localized non-small cell lung cancer. Some clones are missing from TCRdb's copy, which holds only in-frame ones; the method was immunoSEQ multiplex PCR. The top ten clones hold 11% of a sample with some 3,000 clones, around 20% of them seen once. The specimen was normal lung tissue next to the tumor, collected before any cancer treatment. These receptors were taken from a woman aged 35-75 years with stage I lung adenocarcinoma.

The rearrangement links TRBV28 to TRBJ2-2, with D unclear. The germline V and J ends were trimmed by 3 bases and 8 bases, with 10 bases remaining between them. The CDR3 is made up of 13 amino acids. In germline, CDR1 is MDHEN, CDR2 SYDVKM. CDR3 in amino acids: CASSFAGTGELFF. CDR3 nucleotides: TGTGCCAGCAGTTTTGCCGGAACGGGGGAGCTGTTTTTT.

This clone was found a few times. The chain recombines TRBV11-3 with TRBJ2-3; 9 bases fit TRBD2. Losses at the gene ends were 8 bases for V and 3 bases for J; bases not matched to a gene: 12. Per germline, CDR1 SGHNT and CDR2 YENEEA. The CDR3 has 16 amino acids. In nucleotides, the CDR3 is TGTGCCAGCTCCTCCCCGGGCCTAGCGGGAACAGATACGCAGTATTTT. It yields the protein CASSSPGLAGTDTQYF.

This clone was found a few times. The chain links TRBV11-3 to TRBJ1-2; D possibly corresponds to TRBD1 (5 bases). The CDR3 has 15 residues. Germline values: CDR1 SGHNT, CDR2 YENEEA. V lost 3 bases to trimming and J lost 4 bases, with 15 bases between them. CDR3 in DNA: TGTGCCAGCAGCTTGAATATCAGGGTAATCTATGGCTACACCTTC. Amino acids: CASSLNIRVIYGYTF.

In nucleotides, the CDR3 is TGTGCCAGCTCACCCCAAGGGGGCAGGGAGCAGTACTTC. Its protein is CASSPQGGREQYF. The chain employs TRBV18 and TRBJ2-7; 7 positions match TRBD1. Trimming at V came to 3 bases and at J to 7 bases, leaving 6 bases not matched to a gene. Looked up from germline, CDR1 is KGHSH and CDR2 is LQKENI. The CDR3 sequence is 13 residues long. The complete variable domain, with remaining parts taken from reference TRBV18 and TRBJ2-7, reads NAGVMQNPRHLVRRRGQEARLRCSPMKGHSHVYWYRQLPEEGLKFMVYLQKENIIDESGMPKERFSAEFPKEGPSILRIQQVVRGDSAAYFCASSPQGGREQYFGPGTRLTVT.

This clone was found a few times. CDR3 DNA sequence: TGTGCCAGCAGCGTCTCCGGGTCCACGGTGGCCGGGGAGCTGTTTTTT. Its translation: CASSVSGSTVAGELFF. V usage is TRBV9 and J usage is TRBJ2-2; unclear D gene. V gave up 2 bases and J gave up 6 bases, with 17 bases separating them. The CDR3 loop spans 16 amino acids. The germline CDR1 and CDR2 sequences are SGDLS and YYNGEE.

This clone was seen a few times. V usage is TRBV6-8 and J usage is TRBJ2-7; 12 bases align to TRBD1. The CDR3 totals 14 residues. Germline CDR1 and CDR2: MNHGY and SAAAGT. Unmatched junction bases numbered 4, after V lost 4 bases and J lost 6 bases. The CDR3 loop is CASSWDRGLSEQYF. DNA of the CDR3: TGTGCCAGCAGTTGGGACAGGGGGCTCTCCGAGCAGTACTTC.

This clone was counted only a few times. This chain connects TRBV6-8 to TRBJ2-3; 12 nucleotides agree with TRBD1. This CDR3 has 15 residues. In germline, CDR1 is MNHGY, CDR2 SAAAGT. With V trimmed by 5 bases and J by 6 bases, 6 bases remained unmatched. The DNA of the CDR3 is TGTGCCAGCAGTACGGGGACAGGGGGCAAGGATACGCAGTATTTT. Its translation: CASSTGTGGKDTQYF.

This clone has a handful of counts. The V call is TRBV28, the J call TRBJ2-3; 8 positions match TRBD2. V lost 8 bases, J lost 0 bases, and 4 bases stayed unmatched. The germline gives CDR1 MDHEN, CDR2 SYDVKM. There are 14 residues in the CDR3. The CDR3 loop is CASPPSGSTDTQYF. The CDR3 nucleotides read TGTGCCAGCCCCCCTAGCGGGAGCACAGATACGCAGTATTTT.

In its sample, this clone is medium-sized (0.01 to 0.1%). This chain uses TRBV11-3 with TRBJ2-5, with D possibly being TRBD1 or TRBD2 (6 bases each). Germline V gene sequence: CDR1 SGHNT, CDR2 YENEEA. The ends were cut back, 1 base at V and 5 bases at J, with 14 bases in the middle. The CDR3 covers 15 residues. CDR3 residues: CASSLVGGLAETQYF. The CDR3 nucleotides are TGTGCCAGCAGCTTAGTAGGGGGACTGGCCGAGACCCAGTACTTC.

This clone ranks as large. The chain couples TRBV9 to TRBJ2-7; D is possibly TRBD1 (6 bases). The CDR3 is made up of 15 amino acids. Germline CDR1 is SGDLS and CDR2 is YYNGEE. V lost 7 bases, J lost 2 bases, and 19 bases lay in between. This CDR3 is CASRGSRDNPYEQYF. In DNA form, the CDR3 reads TGTGCCAGCCGTGGAAGCCGGGACAACCCCTACGAGCAGTACTTC.

V and J are TRBV5-1 and TRBJ2-7, with TRBD1 matching over 10 bases. V lost 5 bases and J lost 4; bases outside the gene matches: 9. The CDR3 is made up of 15 amino acids. Germline loops: CDR1 SGHRS, CDR2 YFSETQ. This chain's CDR3 is CASSPSRGQGYEQYF. In DNA form, the CDR3 reads TGCGCCAGCAGTCCCAGTCGGGGACAGGGGTACGAGCAGTACTTC.

The chain has TRBV11-3 and TRBJ1-2; a weak D match, TRBD1 (6 bases). The V gene lost 5 bases and the J gene lost 7 bases, with 20 bases spanning the gap. This CDR3 is 15 amino acids long. From germline, CDR1 is SGHNT and CDR2 YENEEA. CDR3 nucleotides: TGTGCCAGCAGCAACTCCCCGAGGGGGTTGGGTGGCTACACCTTC. This gives the protein CASSNSPRGLGGYTF.

V usage is TRBV29-1 and J usage is TRBJ2-5, with a possible D match to TRBD1 (6 bases). CDR3 length equals 13 residues. Looked up from germline, CDR1 is SQVTM and CDR2 is ANQGSEA. The V end was cut by 7 bases, the J end by 5 bases, with 17 bases between. The CDR3 coding sequence is TGCAGCGCCCCGACAGGCCAGGGGGAGACCCAGTACTTC. The encoded protein is CSAPTGQGETQYF.

The chain has TRBV19 and TRBJ1-2, with 7 bases identical to TRBD1. This CDR3 region has 14 residues. J gave up 4 bases and V 3 bases, and 5 bases lay outside the gene matches. CDR1 is LNHDA, CDR2 SQIVND, per germline (reference sequence). The CDR3 reads CASSMDRRVYGYTF. The CDR3 DNA follows: TGTGCCAGTAGTATGGACAGGAGAGTCTATGGCTACACCTTC.

The CDR3 bases are TGTGCCAGCAGTCCTCCGGAGGGCCTCGATGAGCAGTTCTTC. Translating it yields CASSPPEGLDEQFF. The genes are TRBV6-8 and TRBJ2-1; D is possibly TRBD2 (6 bases). V was shortened by 5 bases and J by 8 bases, with 16 bases between the two germline ends. CDR1 is MNHGY, CDR2 SAAAGT, per germline. This CDR3 is built from 14 residues.

CDR3: CASSYQGRGALNEQFF. In DNA form, the CDR3 reads TGTGCCAGCAGTTACCAGGGGCGGGGGGCCCTTAATGAGCAGTTCTTC. The chain joins TRBV6-8 to TRBJ2-1, with TRBD2 matching over 8 bases. The V gene end was trimmed by 2 bases and the J gene end by 7 bases; junction bases not matched to a gene: 10. The germline CDR1 and CDR2 sequences are MNHGY and SAAAGT. This CDR3 has 16 amino acids.

The chain carries TRBV30 and TRBJ1-2; 8 bases agree with TRBD1. The V gene end was trimmed by 2 bases and the J gene end by 6 bases; junction bases not matched to a gene: 8. This CDR3 is 14 amino acids long. Germline V CDR1 and CDR2: GTSNPN, SVGIG (reference sequence). The CDR3 DNA follows: TGTGCCTGGAGTTTAGGCAGGGGGCAAGATGGCTACACCTTC. It is translated as CAWSLGRGQDGYTF.

This chain joins TRBV14 and TRBJ1-1; D is unresolved. V lost 4 bases and J 0 bases, leaving 12 bases between the germline ends. CDR3 length: 15 residues. Germline assignment: CDR1 SGHDN and CDR2 FVKESK. The CDR3, as DNA: TGTGCCAGCAGCCTGCGGACGGGGATGAACACTGAAGCTTTCTTT. Translated: CASSLRTGMNTEAFF.

The table lists this clone with a few counts. This chain links TRBV11-3 with TRBJ1-5, with 9 bases aligning to TRBD1. The germline V gene has CDR1 SGHNT and CDR2 YENEEA. The CDR3 runs to 15 residues. The ends lost 1 base at V and 4 bases at J; junction bases unmatched: 2. The CDR3 loop is CASSLVGTGNQPQHF. The CDR3 DNA sequence: TGTGCCAGCAGCTTAGTAGGGACAGGGAATCAGCCCCAGCATTTT.

This chain connects TRBV30 to TRBJ1-3; no definite D call. V dropped 6 bases and J dropped 4 bases, with 16 bases sitting between them. CDR1 and CDR2 from the germline V gene are GTSNPN and SVGIG (reference sequence). The CDR3 length is 14 residues. DNA of the CDR3: TGTGCCTGCCCTACGGCAAGGAGGGGAAACACCATATATTTT. As protein: CACPTARRGNTIYF.

The V call is TRBV28, the J call TRBJ2-2; no clear D gene. The V and J ends lost 3 bases and 4 bases respectively, with 12 bases between them. Germline-derived CDR1 and CDR2 are MDHEN and SYDVKM. This CDR3 comprises 15 residues. The CDR3 sequence is CASSLNSPVTGELFF. The CDR3 DNA reads TGTGCCAGCAGTTTGAACAGCCCTGTCACCGGGGAGCTGTTTTTT.

The chain couples TRBV6-8 to TRBJ1-6; 7 bases are shared with TRBD1. CDR3 length: 14 amino acids. Losses at the gene ends were 4 bases for V and 10 bases for J; bases not matched to a gene: 7. From germline, CDR1 is MNHGY and CDR2 SAAAGT. The CDR3 DNA is TGTGCCAGCAGTTCCACAGGGGAGGAGTCACCCCTCCACTTT. Encoded protein: CASSSTGEESPLHF.

This clone was found a few times. The V and J genes are TRBV12-5 and TRBJ1-5; 7 nucleotides line up with TRBD1. From germline, CDR1 is LGHNT and CDR2 FRNRAP. The CDR3 covers 16 residues. The DNA for the CDR3 is TGTGCCAGCATTGCAAGGTCCCACAGGGGAGACCAGCCCCAGCATTTT. It is translated as CASIARSHRGDQPQHF.

In the case of this clone: The junction and the germline gene differ at one end; a read error may be behind it. The V gene is TRBV19, the J gene TRBJ2-1; D tentatively reads TRBD1 or TRBD2 (5 bases each). Germline V gives CDR1 LNHDA, CDR2 SQIVND (reference sequence). The CDR3 spans 16 residues. The CDR3 sequence: CATSGTGTRSIDEQFF. The CDR3 DNA reads as TGTGCCACTAGTGGTACCGGGACCCGGTCCATCGATGAGCAGTTCTTC.